This T cell receptor (beta chain) was identified in a study of blood T cell repertoires in COVID-19. Study information: There were acute and convalescent COVID-19 samples, and they came from the United States, Italy and Spain. PBMCs, B-cell-depleted T cells, or T cells provided the cDNA or gDNA that made up the material.

The length of the CDR3 is 13 residues. Germline assignment: CDR1 SNHLY and CDR2 FYNNEI. V dropped 6 bases and J dropped 4 bases, with 12 bases sitting between them. In the authors' workflow: For nucleated cells, counts were estimated from reference gene primer amplification. Libraries were prepared by immunoSEQ multiplex PCR; TCRdb keeps only in-frame clonotypes and omits some of them. V and J calls and clone size are those listed in that table; D and trimming were worked out from the DNA. The sample yields 40,000 or so clones, about 85% seen once. V is TRBV2 and J is TRBJ1-1; no reliable D call. Sequencing input: peripheral blood. The TCR was taken from a man aged 55 to 70 with acute or convalescent COVID-19. CDR3 bases: TGTGCCAGCAGCATTACGGTAATCACTGAAGCTTTCTTT. Protein product: CASSITVITEAFF.